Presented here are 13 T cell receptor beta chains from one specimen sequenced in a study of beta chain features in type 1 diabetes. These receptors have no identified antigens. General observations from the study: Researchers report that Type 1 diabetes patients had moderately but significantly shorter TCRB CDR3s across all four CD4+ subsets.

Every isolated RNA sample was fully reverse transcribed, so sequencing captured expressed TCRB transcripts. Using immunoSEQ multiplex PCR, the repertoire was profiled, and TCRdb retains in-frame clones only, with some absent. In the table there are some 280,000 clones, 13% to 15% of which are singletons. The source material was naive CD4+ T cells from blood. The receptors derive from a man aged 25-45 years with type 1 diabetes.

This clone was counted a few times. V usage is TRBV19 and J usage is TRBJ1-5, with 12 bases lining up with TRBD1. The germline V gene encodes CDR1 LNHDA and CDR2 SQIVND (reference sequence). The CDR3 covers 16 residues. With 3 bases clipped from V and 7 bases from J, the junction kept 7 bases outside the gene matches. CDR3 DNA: TGTGCCAGTAGTATCCGGGGACAGGGGGCTTGGCAGCCCCAGCATTTT. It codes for CASSIRGQGAWQPQHF. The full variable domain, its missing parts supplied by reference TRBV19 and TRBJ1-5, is DGGITQSPKYLFRKEGQNVTLSCEQNLNHDAMYWYRQDPGQGLRLIYYSQIVNDFQKGDIAEGYSVSREKKESFPLTVTSAQKNPTAFYLCASSIRGQGAWQPQHFGDGTRLSIL.

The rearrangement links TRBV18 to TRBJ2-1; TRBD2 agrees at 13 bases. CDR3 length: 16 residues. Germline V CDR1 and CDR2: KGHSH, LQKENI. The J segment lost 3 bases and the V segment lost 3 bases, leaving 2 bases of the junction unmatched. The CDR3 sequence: CASSPTSGRIYNEQFF. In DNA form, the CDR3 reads TGTGCCAGCTCACCGACTAGCGGGAGGATCTACAATGAGCAGTTCTTC.

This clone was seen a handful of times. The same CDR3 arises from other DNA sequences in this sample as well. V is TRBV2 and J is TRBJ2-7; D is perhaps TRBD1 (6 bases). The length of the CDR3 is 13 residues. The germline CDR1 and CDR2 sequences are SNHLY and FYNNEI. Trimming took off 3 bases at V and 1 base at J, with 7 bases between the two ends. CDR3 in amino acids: CASSDGTSYEQYF. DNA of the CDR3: TGTGCCAGCAGTGACGGGACATCCTACGAGCAGTACTTC.

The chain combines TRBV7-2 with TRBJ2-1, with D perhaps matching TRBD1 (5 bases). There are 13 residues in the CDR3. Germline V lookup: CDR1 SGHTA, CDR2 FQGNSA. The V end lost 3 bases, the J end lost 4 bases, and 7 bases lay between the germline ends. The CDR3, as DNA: TGTGCCAGCAGCTTTCGACAGTACAATGAGCAGTTCTTC. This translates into CASSFRQYNEQFF.

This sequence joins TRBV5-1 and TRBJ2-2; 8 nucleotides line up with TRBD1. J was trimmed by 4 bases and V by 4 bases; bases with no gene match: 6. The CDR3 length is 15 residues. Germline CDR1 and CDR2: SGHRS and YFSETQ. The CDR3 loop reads CASSPDRGSTGELFF. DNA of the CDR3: TGCGCCAGCAGCCCTGACAGGGGAAGCACCGGGGAGCTGTTTTTT.

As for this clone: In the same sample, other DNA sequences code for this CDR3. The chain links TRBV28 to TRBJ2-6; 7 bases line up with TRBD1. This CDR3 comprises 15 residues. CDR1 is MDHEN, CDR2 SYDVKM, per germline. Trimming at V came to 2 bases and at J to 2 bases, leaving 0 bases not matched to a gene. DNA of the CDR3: TGTGCCAGCAGTTTACAGGGGGCTGGGGCCAACGTCCTGACTTTC. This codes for CASSLQGAGANVLTF.

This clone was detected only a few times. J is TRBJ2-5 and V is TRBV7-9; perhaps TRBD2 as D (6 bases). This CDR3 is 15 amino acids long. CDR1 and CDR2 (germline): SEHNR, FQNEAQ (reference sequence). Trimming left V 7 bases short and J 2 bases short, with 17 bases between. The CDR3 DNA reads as TGTGCCAGCACCACCATGGGGGGACGGCAAGAGACCCAGTACTTC. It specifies CASTTMGGRQETQYF.

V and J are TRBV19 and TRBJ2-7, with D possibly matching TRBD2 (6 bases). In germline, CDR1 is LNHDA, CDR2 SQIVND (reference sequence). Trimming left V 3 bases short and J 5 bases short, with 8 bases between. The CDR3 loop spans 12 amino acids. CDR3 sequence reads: CASSMTRDEQYF. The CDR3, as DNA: TGTGCCAGTAGTATGACTAGGGACGAGCAGTACTTC.

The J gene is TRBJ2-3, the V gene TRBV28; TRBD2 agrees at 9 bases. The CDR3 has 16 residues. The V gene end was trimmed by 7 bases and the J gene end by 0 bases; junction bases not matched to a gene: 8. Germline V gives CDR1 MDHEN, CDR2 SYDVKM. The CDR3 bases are TGTGCCAGCACCATGGGACTAGCAGCAAGCACAGATACGCAGTATTTT. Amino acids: CASTMGLAASTDTQYF.

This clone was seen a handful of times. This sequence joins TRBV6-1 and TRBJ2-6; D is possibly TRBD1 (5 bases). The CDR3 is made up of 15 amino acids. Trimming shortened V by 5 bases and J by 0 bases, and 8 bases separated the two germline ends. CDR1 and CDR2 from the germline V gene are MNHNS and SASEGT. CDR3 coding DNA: TGTGCCAGCAGTCAGGGCTACTCTGGGGCCAACGTCCTGACTTTC. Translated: CASSQGYSGANVLTF.

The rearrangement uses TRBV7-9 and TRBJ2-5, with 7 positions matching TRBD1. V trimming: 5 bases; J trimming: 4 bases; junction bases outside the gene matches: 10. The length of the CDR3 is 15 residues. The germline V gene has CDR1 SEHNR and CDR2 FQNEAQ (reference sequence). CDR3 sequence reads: CASSGIDRALETQYF. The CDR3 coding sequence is TGTGCCAGCAGCGGGATCGACAGGGCCCTAGAGACCCAGTACTTC.

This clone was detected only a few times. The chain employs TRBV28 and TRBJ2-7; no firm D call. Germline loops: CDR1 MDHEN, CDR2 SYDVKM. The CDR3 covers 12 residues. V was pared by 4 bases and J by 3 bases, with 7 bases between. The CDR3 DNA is TGTGCCAGCAGTTCCTCGTTCTACGAGCAGTACTTC. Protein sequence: CASSSSFYEQYF.

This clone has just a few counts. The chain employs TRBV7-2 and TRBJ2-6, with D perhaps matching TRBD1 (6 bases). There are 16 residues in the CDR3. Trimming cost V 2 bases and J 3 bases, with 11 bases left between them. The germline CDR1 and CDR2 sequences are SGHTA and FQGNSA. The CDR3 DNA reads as TGTGCCAGCAGCTTAAGGGGGACGTTTGGGGCCAACGTCCTGACTTTC. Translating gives CASSLRGTFGANVLTF.